The 23 T cell receptor beta chains given below trace back to one sample, sequenced in a study of cytomegalovirus exposure and HLA in healthy donors. Researchers ran the PCR with 60 Vbeta and 13 Jbeta primers. Sequenced by immunoSEQ multiplex PCR; TCRdb stores in-frame clones only, minus some. Of 120,000 to 150,000 clones in the sample, approximately 80% were seen once. Sequencing was carried out using PBMCs. Receptor source: a man aged 25 to 40 in good health and CMV-seropositive.

The chain couples TRBV5-1 to TRBJ2-4; D might be TRBD2 (5 bases). This CDR3 is built from 14 residues. V dropped 6 bases and J dropped 1 base, with 11 bases sitting between them. CDR1 SGHRS and CDR2 YFSETQ come from the germline V gene. The CDR3 bases are TGCGCCAGCAAGGAGGAAGAGGCCAAAAACATTCAGTACTTC. As protein: CASKEEEAKNIQYF. The entire variable domain, with the rest obtained from reference TRBV5-1 and TRBJ2-4, is as follows: KAGVTQTPRYLIKTRGQQVTLSCSPISGHRSVSWYQQTPGQGLQFLFEYFSETQRNKGNFPGRFSGRQFSNSRSEMNVSTLELGDSALYLCASKEEEAKNIQYFGAGTRLSVL.

V usage is TRBV6-4 and J usage is TRBJ2-3; the match to TRBD2 covers 12 bases. Germline V gene sequence: CDR1 MRHNA, CDR2 SNTAGT. V dropped 6 bases and J dropped 3; count of bases not matched to a gene: 4. This CDR3 spans 15 amino acids. The CDR3 reads CASSASGRATDTQYF. In nucleotides, the CDR3 is TGTGCCAGCAGCGCTAGCGGGAGGGCGACAGATACGCAGTATTTT.

The chain links TRBV6-5 to TRBJ2-1, with D unclear. Germline V gives CDR1 MNHEY, CDR2 SVGAGI. V lost 7 bases to trimming and J lost 0 bases, with 7 bases between them. The CDR3 has 13 residues. CDR3: CASIEDSYNEQFF. The CDR3 DNA sequence: TGTGCCAGCATAGAGGACTCCTACAATGAGCAGTTCTTC.

The count of this clone is one. CDR3 DNA: TGTGCCAGCAGTTTTCACAGAGGCAATCAGCCCCAGCATTTT. Protein product: CASSFHRGNQPQHF. V gene TRBV28 combines with J gene TRBJ1-5; D uncertain. The CDR3 totals 14 residues. V dropped 3 bases and J dropped 2 bases, with 8 bases sitting between them. In germline, CDR1 is MDHEN, CDR2 SYDVKM.

The rearrangement joins TRBV15 to TRBJ2-3, with 8 bases fitting TRBD2. V dropped 7 bases and J dropped 5; count of bases not matched to a gene: 8. The length of the CDR3 is 14 residues. The V gene's germline CDR1 is LNHNV and CDR2 YYDKDF (reference sequence). The CDR3 sequence: CATTSGRIRDTQYF. CDR3 sequence (DNA): TGTGCCACCACCAGCGGGAGAATCCGAGATACGCAGTATTTT.

The chain uses TRBV7-9 and TRBJ1-4; maybe TRBD1 (6 bases). The CDR3 is 14 amino acids. The V end was cut by 3 bases, the J end by 8 bases, with 13 bases between. Per the germline V gene, CDR1 is SEHNR and CDR2 is FQNEAQ (reference sequence). The CDR3 region is CASSFRTDTEKLFF. CDR3 nucleotide sequence: TGTGCCAGCAGCTTCAGGACAGACACAGAAAAACTGTTTTTT.

The chain links TRBV7-2 to TRBJ2-7; tentative D call: TRBD1 (5 bases). Deletions cut 2 bases from V and 5 bases from J, with 10 bases between. This CDR3 is 13 amino acids long. Germline values: CDR1 SGHTA, CDR2 FQGNSA. In DNA, the CDR3 is TGTGCCAGCAGCTTACGCAGGGTCCACGAGCAGTACTTC. It translates to CASSLRRVHEQYF. Full variable domain (missing parts from reference TRBV7-2 and TRBJ2-7): GAGVSQSPSNKVTEKGKDVELRCDPISGHTALYWYRQSLGQGLEFLIYFQGNSAPDKSGLPSDRFSAERTGGSVSTLTIQRTQQEDSAVYLCASSLRRVHEQYFGPGTRLTVT.

The chain joins TRBV4-3 to TRBJ2-2; 8 bases fit TRBD1. The length of the CDR3 is 17 residues. V lost 1 base and J lost 1; bases outside the gene matches: 5. CDR1 is LGHNA and CDR2 is YSLEER in the germline V gene. As DNA, the CDR3 is TGCGCCAGCAGCCAAGGGGCAGGGACAGGGAACACCGGGGAGCTGTTTTTT. Its translation: CASSQGAGTGNTGELFF.

The rearrangement links TRBV30 to TRBJ2-7; the D gene is possibly TRBD1 (5 bases). The V end was cut by 0 bases, the J end by 6 bases, with 12 bases between. CDR3 length: 13 residues. The germline V gene encodes CDR1 GTSNPN and CDR2 SVGIG (reference sequence). CDR3 in DNA: TGTGCCTGGAGTGTTATAGGGGAAAGCGAGCAGTACTTC. Its translation is CAWSVIGESEQYF.

This clone was found a few times. The J gene is TRBJ1-2, the V gene TRBV29-1; 8 bases are a match to TRBD1. The germline CDR1 and CDR2 sequences are SQVTM and ANQGSEA. The CDR3 runs to 12 residues. V was clipped by 4 bases and J by 13 bases; unmatched bases: 11. CDR3 coding DNA: TGCAGCGTTGTTTGGACAGGGCTACTGTTCACCTTC. Its protein product is CSVVWTGLLFTF.

The V gene is TRBV2, the J gene TRBJ2-1; maybe TRBD1 (6 bases). Looked up from germline, CDR1 is SNHLY and CDR2 is FYNNEI. The CDR3 loop spans 13 amino acids. V was cut by 8 bases and J by 5 bases, with 13 bases left in between. CDR3 sequence (DNA): TGTGCCAGCCTTAGGGACACCAACAATGAGCAGTTCTTC. This translates into CASLRDTNNEQFF.

J is TRBJ2-3 and V is TRBV10-2; D may be TRBD2 (7 bases). CDR1 is WSHSY and CDR2 is SAAADI in the germline V gene. The CDR3 consists of 15 residues. V was trimmed by 4 bases and J by 2 bases, leaving 13 bases between them. The CDR3 coding sequence is TGCGCCAGCAGTGTTGGGAGGGGGATCACAGATACGCAGTATTTT. Protein sequence: CASSVGRGITDTQYF.

J is TRBJ2-7 and V is TRBV5-1; 10 nucleotides agree with TRBD1. CDR3 size: 16 residues. Trimming at V came to 4 bases and at J to 3 bases, leaving 10 bases not matched to a gene. Germline V gives CDR1 SGHRS, CDR2 YFSETQ. CDR3 nucleotides: TGCGCCAGCAGCCCGCGGACAGGGGGGAAATACTACGAGCAGTACTTC. Amino acid sequence: CASSPRTGGKYYEQYF.

This clone was seen only once. The V and J genes are TRBV28 and TRBJ2-3; 8 bases agree with TRBD1. V shed 5 bases and J 2 bases; nucleotides not matched to a gene: 6. Per germline, CDR1 MDHEN and CDR2 SYDVKM. The CDR3 runs 15 residues. The CDR3 coding sequence is TGTGCCAGCAGTCCGGGGACAGGAAACACAGATACGCAGTATTTT. Residues: CASSPGTGNTDTQYF. Full variable domain (missing parts from reference TRBV28 and TRBJ2-3): DVKVTQSSRYLVKRTGEKVFLECVQDMDHENMFWYRQDPGLGLRLIYFSYDVKMKEKGDIPEGYSVSREKKERFSLILESASTNQTSMYLCASSPGTGNTDTQYFGPGTRLTVL.

The chain links TRBV2 to TRBJ1-5; unclear D gene. Trimming cost V 8 bases and J 0 bases, with 5 bases left between them. The germline V gene has CDR1 SNHLY and CDR2 FYNNEI. The CDR3 length is 12 residues. In DNA form, the CDR3 reads TGTGCCAGCGCAGATAGCAATCAGCCCCAGCATTTT. Translated: CASADSNQPQHF.

The V gene is TRBV9, the J gene TRBJ2-3; 7 bases line up with TRBD1. CDR3 size: 15 residues. The V gene's germline CDR1 is SGDLS and CDR2 YYNGEE. Germline trimming cut 2 bases from V and 4 bases from J; bases unmatched to any gene: 7. CDR3 loop: CASSVRSGGADTQYF. In DNA, the CDR3 is TGTGCCAGCAGCGTTCGCTCAGGGGGTGCAGATACGCAGTATTTT.

The rearrangement uses TRBV7-2 and TRBJ2-3; D is undetermined. The CDR3 totals 14 residues. Trimming shortened V by 3 bases and J by 1 base, and 8 bases separated the two germline ends. In germline, CDR1 is SGHTA, CDR2 FQGNSA. The CDR3 spells CASSLHVGTDTQYF. The CDR3 DNA is TGTGCCAGCAGCTTGCACGTAGGCACAGATACGCAGTATTTT.

The V and J genes are TRBV2 and TRBJ2-5, with D possibly matching TRBD1 (6 bases). Germline V gene sequence: CDR1 SNHLY, CDR2 FYNNEI. CDR3 size: 14 residues. Trimming took off 7 bases at V and 1 base at J, with 13 bases between the two ends. This chain's CDR3 is CASISLDSQETQYF. DNA of the CDR3: TGTGCCAGCATTTCCCTGGACAGCCAAGAGACCCAGTACTTC.

This chain connects TRBV6-5 to TRBJ1-1, with D possibly being TRBD1 (5 bases). This CDR3 comprises 15 residues. Trimming took off 4 bases at V and 5 bases at J, with 17 bases between the two ends. CDR1 and CDR2 from the germline V gene are MNHEY and SVGAGI. CDR3: CASSFRATVGTEAFF. The DNA of the CDR3 is TGTGCCAGCAGTTTCAGGGCTACGGTTGGGACTGAAGCTTTCTTT.

The CDR3 nucleotides are TGTGCCAGCAGCTTGGCCAGGTCTGAAGCTTTCTTT. This codes for CASSLARSEAFF. The chain recombines TRBV5-5 with TRBJ1-1; D is ambiguous. V gave up 0 bases and J gave up 6 bases, with 6 bases separating them. The CDR3 consists of 12 residues. Germline CDR1 reads SGHKS; CDR2 reads YYEKEE (reference sequence).

The chain has TRBV7-9 and TRBJ2-1; D perhaps matches TRBD1 (6 bases). The CDR3 spans 14 residues. V dropped 5 bases and J dropped 5 bases, with 13 bases sitting between them. The germline CDR1 and CDR2 sequences are SEHNR and FQNEAQ (reference sequence). CDR3 sequence (DNA): TGTGCCAGCAGCCCGACTGGGGGCCACAATGAGCAGTTCTTC. The encoded protein is CASSPTGGHNEQFF. The variable domain in full, with the rest retrieved from reference TRBV7-9 and TRBJ2-1, is DTGVSQNPRHKITKRGQNVTFRCDPISEHNRLYWYRQTLGQGPEFLTYFQNEAQLEKSRLLSDRFSAERPKGSFSTLEIQRTEQGDSAMYLCASSPTGGHNEQFFGPGTRLTVL.

CDR3 protein: CASSEKLWTDYNYGYTF. DNA for the CDR3: TGTGCCAGCAGTGAAAAACTTTGGACAGATTATAACTATGGCTACACCTTC. The J gene is TRBJ1-2, the V gene TRBV6-1; a possible D gene is TRBD1 (6 bases). Per germline, CDR1 MNHNS and CDR2 SASEGT. Trimming left V 2 bases short and J 1 base short, with 17 bases between. The CDR3 covers 17 residues.

The chain combines TRBV2 with TRBJ1-4; tentatively, D is TRBD1 (6 bases). Trimming took off 5 bases at V and 5 bases at J, with 12 bases between the two ends. CDR3 length: 14 amino acids. Germline V gene lookup returns CDR1 SNHLY and CDR2 FYNNEI. The CDR3 loop is CASSQGQTNEKLFF. The CDR3 DNA is TGTGCCAGCAGTCAGGGGCAGACGAATGAAAAACTGTTTTTT.